The text below deals with one TCR beta chain. Its antigen is unknown. This entry belongs to a study of cytomegalovirus exposure and HLA in healthy donors. The study ran its PCR with 60 Vbeta and 13 Jbeta primers. Assay used: immunoSEQ multiplex PCR; TCRdb lists only in-frame clones, some missing. The profile shows under 150,000 clones, over 75% of them singletons. This CDR3 is 12 amino acids long. CDR1 MNHEY and CDR2 SMNVEV come from the germline V gene (reference sequence). Trimming took off 7 bases at V and 6 bases at J, with 13 bases between the two ends. Findings and caveats of the study: With high specificity and sensitivity, the classifier reportedly diagnosed cytomegalovirus status. In a later analysis, an Asian-associated ancestry cluster reportedly showed fewer N-insertions than the roughly 700-donor mean. Analyzed later, most CMV-associated TCR beta chains appeared HLA-restricted.

The chain links TRBV27 to TRBJ2-7; D possibly corresponds to TRBD2 (6 bases). The sequenced sample consisted of PBMCs. This sequence was found in a boy aged 5-17 years in good health and CMV-seronegative. CDR3 loop: CASTSGDVEQYF. The CDR3 DNA follows: TGTGCCAGCACCTCGGGGGACGTCGAGCAGTACTTC.